One and the same sample provided the 24 T cell receptor beta chains below, sequenced in a study of CD8+CD57+ T cells in acquired aplastic anemia. Genomic DNA, the template, was used for profiling of the TCR beta VDJ and CDR3. TCRdb passed the reads through MiXCR, listing each CDR3 protein once. The table has hundreds of thousands of distinct CDR3 sequences, 55% to 70% seen once. Material for sequencing was sorted CD4+, CD8+, or CD8+CD57+ T cells (not recorded which) from PBMCs. The receptors shown here come from a human donor in good health, serving as a control.

This clonotype was recorded a few times. The chain uses TRBV24-1 and TRBJ2-1; 8 positions agree with TRBD2. This CDR3 has 15 amino acids. Unmatched junction bases numbered 4, after V lost 7 bases and J lost 0 bases. Looked up from germline, CDR1 is KGHDR and CDR2 is SFDVKD. The CDR3 loop reads CATSRGTSSYNEQFF. CDR3 nucleotides: TGTGCCACCAGCCGAGGGACTAGCTCCTACAATGAGCAGTTCTTC.

This chain uses TRBV7-9 with TRBJ1-6; D is unresolved. The length of the CDR3 is 15 residues. CDR1 and CDR2 (germline): SEHNR, FQNEAQ (reference sequence). The V gene lost 3 bases and the J gene lost 5 bases, with 11 bases spanning the gap. CDR3 in DNA: TGTGCCAGCAGCTTGGGCGACGGAAATAATTCACCCCTCCACTTT. Its protein product is CASSLGDGNNSPLHF.

This clonotype was seen repeatedly, ten times or more. V is TRBV19 and J is TRBJ1-6; 8 bases agree with TRBD1. The CDR3 consists of 15 residues. The trim removed 5 bases at V and 8 bases at J, leaving 8 bases unmatched. The germline V gene has CDR1 LNHDA and CDR2 SQIVND (reference sequence). This CDR3 reads CASSQDRVSYSPLHF. CDR3 nucleotides: TGTGCCAGTAGTCAGGACAGGGTTAGTTATTCACCCCTCCACTTT.

V is TRBV30 and J is TRBJ1-1; D is possibly TRBD1 (6 bases). The CDR3 consists of 15 residues. Germline lookup yields CDR1 GTSNPN and CDR2 SVGIG (reference sequence). With 4 bases removed from V and 0 bases from J, the gap between germline ends came to 15 bases. CDR3 protein: CAWTNGGPLNTEAFF. The CDR3 DNA sequence: TGTGCCTGGACCAACGGGGGGCCTTTGAACACTGAAGCTTTCTTT.

The chain has TRBV9 and TRBJ2-5; 9 bases line up with TRBD1. The CDR3 length is 15 residues. Germline CDR1 reads SGDLS; CDR2 reads YYNGEE. With 0 bases clipped from V and 5 bases from J, the junction kept 5 bases outside the gene matches. DNA of the CDR3: TGTGCCAGCAGCGTAGAGGACAGGGGCTGGGAGACCCAGTACTTC. Translating it yields CASSVEDRGWETQYF.

This clonotype was seen once. The rearrangement links TRBV2 to TRBJ1-4; tentative D call: TRBD1 (6 bases). Germline values: CDR1 SNHLY, CDR2 FYNNEI. Trimming took 7 bases from V and 6 from J, leaving 15 bases between them. CDR3 size: 14 residues. CDR3 nucleotides: TGTGCCAGCACAAGCAGGGGAGGGGATGAAAAACTGTTTTTT. This codes for CASTSRGGDEKLFF. Using reference TRBV2 and TRBJ1-4 for the parts outside the CDR3, the full variable domain is EPEVTQTPSHQVTQMGQEVILRCVPISNHLYFYWYRQILGQKVEFLVSFYNNEISEKSEIFDDQFSVERPDGSNFTLKIRSTKLEDSAMYFCASTSRGGDEKLFFGSGTQLSVL.

V is TRBV5-1 and J is TRBJ2-7, with 9 bases aligning to TRBD1. This CDR3 has 16 residues. J lost 3 bases, V lost 5 bases, and 12 bases had no gene match. Looked up from germline, CDR1 is SGHRS and CDR2 is YFSETQ. CDR3 sequence reads: CASSSEPGQGVYEQYF. The CDR3 DNA reads TGCGCCAGCAGTTCCGAGCCGGGACAGGGCGTCTACGAGCAGTACTTC.

This clonotype has at least ten counts. The V and J genes are TRBV7-2 and TRBJ1-4, with D perhaps matching TRBD1 (6 bases). Germline loops: CDR1 SGHTA, CDR2 FQGNSA. The CDR3 covers 15 residues. The germline V and J ends were trimmed by 2 bases and 7 bases, with 14 bases remaining between them. This chain's CDR3 is CASSLTGGAPEKLFF. CDR3 DNA sequence: TGTGCCAGCAGCTTAACGGGGGGGGCGCCTGAAAAACTGTTTTTT. Looking up the rest from reference TRBV7-2 and TRBJ1-4 gives the full variable domain: GAGVSQSPSNKVTEKGKDVELRCDPISGHTALYWYRQSLGQGLEFLIYFQGNSAPDKSGLPSDRFSAERTGGSVSTLTIQRTQQEDSAVYLCASSLTGGAPEKLFFGSGTQLSVL.

The V call is TRBV15, the J call TRBJ2-1, with a tentative D call TRBD2 (5 bases). Germline values: CDR1 LNHNV, CDR2 YYDKDF (reference sequence). The CDR3 has 13 amino acids. Trimming left V 5 bases short and J 14 bases short, with 19 bases between. CDR3 sequence (DNA): TGTGCCACCAGCTTAGATAGCCACACTAGGGAGTTCTTC. Amino acids: CATSLDSHTREFF.

The V call is TRBV2, the J call TRBJ2-3, with D uncertain. Germline-derived CDR1 and CDR2 are SNHLY and FYNNEI. This CDR3 contains 14 residues. Deletions cut 6 bases from V and 1 base from J, with 11 bases between. The CDR3 reads CASSPGSGTDTQYF. CDR3 bases: TGTGCCAGCAGCCCTGGATCTGGCACAGATACGCAGTATTTT.

In the case of this clonotype: A read error is likely, as this CDR3 ends without the conserved phenylalanine or tryptophan. No DNA is shown, since the ends of the CDR3 on it are uncertain; the CDR3 is the one TCRdb lists. The chain carries TRBV19 and TRBJ1-2. The CDR3 adds up to 15 amino acids, both ends counted. Germline loops: CDR1 LNHDA, CDR2 SQIVND (reference sequence). The CDR3 spells CASQAGGCDGYTFGS.

About this clonotype itself: At one of its ends the junction is not consistent with the germline gene, which may arise from a read error. The chain combines TRBV7-3 with TRBJ2-7; D gene uncertain. Germline V CDR1 and CDR2: SGHTA, FQGTGA. There are 12 residues in the CDR3. The CDR3 coding sequence is TGTGCCAGCAGCTTAGCCGGCTACGAGCACTACTTC. This sequence encodes CASSLAGYEHYF.

The chain employs TRBV5-6 and TRBJ2-1, with D hard to call. Germline V gene data show CDR1 as SGHDT and CDR2 as YYEEEE. Trimming stripped 5 bases from V and 9 bases from J, with 18 bases between. The CDR3 loop spans 14 amino acids. CDR3 residues: CASRAGPLDSEQFF. The CDR3 DNA is TGTGCCAGCAGGGCAGGACCGTTAGACTCTGAGCAGTTCTTC.

The chain combines TRBV2 with TRBJ2-5; TRBD1 matches 8 bases. The J call may not be correct, given that the DNA end is closer to TRBJ2-7. The CDR3 sequence is 12 residues long. Per germline, CDR1 SNHLY and CDR2 FYNNEI. The DNA for the CDR3 is TGTGCCAGCAGCGACAGGGGATACGAGCAGTACTTC. Protein sequence: CASSDRGYEQYF.

The chain joins TRBV9 to TRBJ1-5; D not certain. V was trimmed by 6 bases and J by 7 bases, leaving 26 bases between them. Germline V gives CDR1 SGDLS, CDR2 YYNGEE. This CDR3 is built from 17 residues. CDR3: CASTLVVTGGDTQPQHF. CDR3 nucleotides: TGTGCCAGCACCCTAGTGGTGACGGGTGGAGATACGCAGCCCCAGCATTTT. The full variable domain, in which reference TRBV9 and TRBJ1-5 provide the parts outside the CDR3, is DSGVTQTPKHLITATGQRVTLRCSPRSGDLSVYWYQQSLDQGLQFLIQYYNGEERAKGNILERFSAQQFPDLHSELNLSSLELGDSALYFCASTLVVTGGDTQPQHFGDGTRLSIL.

The chain carries TRBV25-1 and TRBJ2-7; D possibly uses TRBD1 or TRBD2 (5 bases each). The V end was cut by 4 bases, the J end by 0 bases, with 13 bases between. The germline V gene encodes CDR1 MGHDK and CDR2 SYGVNS. The length of the CDR3 is 15 residues. CDR3 nucleotides: TGTGCCAGCAGTGGACCCGGGGCGATCTCCTACGAGCAGTACTTC. Protein: CASSGPGAISYEQYF.

V and J are TRBV7-2 and TRBJ1-5; TRBD1 might be the D (5 bases). Trimming took off 5 bases at V and 15 bases at J, with 26 bases between the two ends. The germline V gene encodes CDR1 SGHTA and CDR2 FQGNSA. This CDR3 is 15 amino acids long. The CDR3 coding sequence is TGTGCCAGCAGCCCCACAGGTAGCGAGCATCACCCCGGGCATTTT. It translates to CASSPTGSEHHPGHF.

This clonotype was seen repeatedly, ten times or more. The chain carries TRBV30 and TRBJ1-2; tentative D call: TRBD1 (6 bases). This CDR3 has 12 residues. In germline, CDR1 is GTSNPN, CDR2 SVGIG (reference sequence). V dropped 4 bases and J dropped 6 bases, with 12 bases sitting between them. CDR3 nucleotide sequence: TGTGCCTGGAATGTAGGGGGGGATGGCTACACCTTC. The encoded protein is CAWNVGGDGYTF.

This chain joins TRBV6-1 and TRBJ1-5; 10 bases are a match to TRBD1. Trimming at V came to 4 bases and at J to 7 bases, leaving 4 bases not matched to a gene. The CDR3 is 14 amino acids. Germline V gene lookup returns CDR1 MNHNS and CDR2 SASEGT. Here the CDR3 reads CASSGDRGAQPQHF. CDR3 bases: TGTGCCAGCAGTGGGGACAGGGGAGCACAGCCCCAGCATTTT.

This clonotype came up once. The chain joins TRBV2 to TRBJ1-2; D is unresolved. The germline V and J ends were trimmed by 4 bases and 3 bases, with 12 bases remaining between them. Germline loops: CDR1 SNHLY, CDR2 FYNNEI. CDR3 length equals 14 residues. DNA for the CDR3: TGTGCCAGCAGTGCAGGACCACCACACTATGGCTACACCTTC. Translating it yields CASSAGPPHYGYTF. The full variable domain, its missing parts supplied by reference TRBV2 and TRBJ1-2, is EPEVTQTPSHQVTQMGQEVILRCVPISNHLYFYWYRQILGQKVEFLVSFYNNEISEKSEIFDDQFSVERPDGSNFTLKIRSTKLEDSAMYFCASSAGPPHYGYTFGSGTRLTVV.

The V gene is TRBV7-2, the J gene TRBJ1-3, with D perhaps matching TRBD1 (5 bases). With 1 base removed from V and 0 bases from J, the gap between germline ends came to 10 bases. The CDR3 totals 16 residues. CDR1 is SGHTA and CDR2 is FQGNSA in the germline V gene. CDR3 coding DNA: TGTGCCAGCAGCTTAGAACAGGCGAGCTCTGGAAACACCATATATTTT. This sequence encodes CASSLEQASSGNTIYF.

This clonotype has more than one count but fewer than ten. The conserved closing phenylalanine or tryptophan is absent in this CDR3, likely reflecting a read error. No DNA is shown, since the ends of the CDR3 on it are uncertain; the CDR3 is the one TCRdb lists. The rearrangement uses TRBV7-6 and TRBJ2-1. Looked up from germline, CDR1 is SGHVS and CDR2 is FNYEAQ. The CDR3 spans 13 residues, counting both ends. The CDR3 reads CASSPESGPAGSP.

The J gene is TRBJ2-7, the V gene TRBV7-8; D may be TRBD1 (6 bases). CDR3 size: 16 residues. Trimming removed 5 bases from V and 4 bases from J, with 21 bases in between. The germline gives CDR1 SGHVS, CDR2 FQNEAQ. The CDR3 here is CASSQLTGQKRYEQYF. CDR3 in DNA: TGTGCCAGCAGCCAACTGACCGGACAGAAAAGATACGAGCAGTACTTC. The full variable domain, rest sourced from reference TRBV7-8 and TRBJ2-7, is GAGVSQSPRYKVAKRGQDVALRCDPISGHVSLFWYQQALGQGPEFLTYFQNEAQLDKSGLPSDRFFAERPEGSVSTLKIQRTQQEDSAVYLCASSQLTGQKRYEQYFGPGTRLTVT.

Only one count was recorded for this clonotype. The V gene is TRBV20-1, the J gene TRBJ1-1; D uncertain. The CDR3 extends over 12 amino acids. V dropped 4 bases and J dropped 6 bases, with 12 bases sitting between them. Per the germline V gene, CDR1 is DFQATT and CDR2 is SNEGSKA (reference sequence). CDR3 coding DNA: TGCAGTGCTACAAATGGTGGCTCTGAAGCTTTCTTT. It encodes CSATNGGSEAFF.